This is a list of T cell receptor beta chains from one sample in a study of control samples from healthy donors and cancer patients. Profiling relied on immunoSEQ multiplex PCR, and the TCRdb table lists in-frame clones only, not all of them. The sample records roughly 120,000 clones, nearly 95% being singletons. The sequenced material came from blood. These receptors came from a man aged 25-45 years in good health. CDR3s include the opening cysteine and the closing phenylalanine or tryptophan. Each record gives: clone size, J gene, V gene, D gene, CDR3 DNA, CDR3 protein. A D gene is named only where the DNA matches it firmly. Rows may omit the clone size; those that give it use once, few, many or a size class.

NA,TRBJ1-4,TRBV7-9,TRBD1,TGTGCCAGCAGCAGAGGGACAGTTCAAAATGAAAAACTGTTTTTT,CASSRGTVQNEKLFF
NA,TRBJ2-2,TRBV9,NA,TGTGCCAGCAGCGTTGCGACAGTCACCGGGGAGCTGTTTTTT,CASSVATVTGELFF
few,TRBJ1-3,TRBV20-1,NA,TGCAGTGCTAGTCTTCCTGGGGGCCCTGGAAACACCATATATTTT,CSASLPGGPGNTIYF
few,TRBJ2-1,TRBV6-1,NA,TGTGCCAGCAGTGAGGACCCAGGAGGCTCCTACAATGAGCAGTTCTTC,CASSEDPGGSYNEQFF
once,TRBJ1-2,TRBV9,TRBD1,TGTGCCAGCAGCCCCGGGACAGGGCCCACTAACTATGGCTACACCTTC,CASSPGTGPTNYGYTF
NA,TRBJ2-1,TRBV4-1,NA,TGCGCCAGCAGCCTAAGAGGCAATGAGCAGTTCTTC,CASSLRGNEQFF
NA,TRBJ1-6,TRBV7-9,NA,TGTGCCAGCAGCGGAGGAGGGCAAAACTCACCCCTCCACTTT,CASSGGGQNSPLHF
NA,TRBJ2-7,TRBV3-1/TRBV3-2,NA,TGTGCCAGCAGCCATCCTTCCGGCGGGATTGGGGAAAAGCAGTACTTC,CASSHPSGGIGEKQYF
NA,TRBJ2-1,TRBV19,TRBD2,TGTGCCAGTAGCGCACTAGCGGGGGGGCACAATGAGCAGTTCTTC,CASSALAGGHNEQFF
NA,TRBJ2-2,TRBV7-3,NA,TGTGCCAGCAGCCCGACTCTTACGAACACCGGGGAGCTGTTTTTT,CASSPTLTNTGELFF
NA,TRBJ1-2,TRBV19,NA,TGTGCCAGTAGTATTTTAAGTCGGGTGGGCTACACCTTC,CASSILSRVGYTF